The 30 T cell receptor beta chains presented below share a single source sample, sequenced in a study of quantifying T cell responses using KT2 cells. In the study overall: Reverse transcription used primers in the TCR alpha and beta constant regions.

The cDNA 3' end received a ligated oligonucleotide with a UMI. An equimolar mix of RC1.1 and RC1.2 primed the beta chain across TRBC1 and TRBC2. TCRdb reanalysed the UMI-ligation and nested PCR reads using MiXCR and keeps one entry per CDR3 protein. The sample includes about 33,000 distinct CDR3 sequences, 10% seen only once; the top ten take about 9.6%. Sample: PBMCs spiked with cells of the T cell clone KT2. Receptors were obtained from a human donor.

V usage is TRBV7-2 and J usage is TRBJ1-3, with D unresolved. The V gene's germline CDR1 is SGHTA and CDR2 FQGNSA. With 5 bases removed from V and 4 bases from J, the gap between germline ends came to 12 bases. This CDR3 spans 14 amino acids. The CDR3 spells CASSANNVGNTIYF. The CDR3 nucleotides read TGTGCCAGCAGCGCTAACAACGTGGGAAACACCATATATTTT. Filled out from reference TRBV7-2 and TRBJ1-3, the complete variable domain reads GAGVSQSPSNKVTEKGKDVELRCDPISGHTALYWYRQSLGQGLEFLIYFQGNSAPDKSGLPSDRFSAERTGGSVSTLTIQRTQQEDSAVYLCASSANNVGNTIYFGEGSWLTVV.

The rearrangement uses TRBV27 and TRBJ2-3; TRBD2 agrees at 7 bases. Germline V gene sequence: CDR1 MNHEY, CDR2 SMNVEV (reference sequence). J gave up 2 bases and V 3 bases, and 2 bases lay outside the gene matches. The CDR3 totals 14 residues. The CDR3 reads CASSLRLATDTQYF. In DNA form, the CDR3 reads TGTGCCAGCAGTTTGAGACTAGCCACAGATACGCAGTATTTT.

This clonotype is medium-sized (0.01 to 0.1%) within its sample. The chain combines TRBV5-4 with TRBJ2-1; D gene uncertain. The CDR3 length is 13 residues. V lost 0 bases, J lost 3 bases, and 4 bases lay in between. Germline lookup yields CDR1 SGHNT and CDR2 YYREEE (reference sequence). The CDR3 protein is CASSLVSYNEQFF. CDR3 nucleotides: TGTGCCAGCAGCTTGGTCAGCTACAATGAGCAGTTCTTC.

Only a few counts were recorded for this clonotype. The genes are TRBV5-6 and TRBJ2-2, with a possible D match to TRBD2 (5 bases). CDR1 is SGHDT and CDR2 is YYEEEE in the germline V gene. The CDR3 covers 14 residues. The V end was cut by 2 bases, the J end by 7 bases, with 12 bases between. The CDR3 protein is CASSFGVWVGELFF. The DNA for the CDR3 is TGTGCCAGCAGCTTCGGGGTCTGGGTCGGGGAGCTGTTTTTT. Full variable domain (outside the CDR3, taken from reference TRBV5-6 and TRBJ2-2): DAGVTQSPTHLIKTRGQQVTLRCSPKSGHDTVSWYQQALGQGPQFIFQYYEEEERQRGNFPDRFSGHQFPNYSSELNVNALLLGDSALYLCASSFGVWVGELFFGEGSRLTVL.

This chain links TRBV7-3 with TRBJ2-2, with D unclear. Trimming removed 2 bases at V and 6 bases at J, with 7 bases between. The CDR3 has 13 amino acids. Germline CDR1 and CDR2: SGHTA and FQGTGA. The DNA of the CDR3 is TGTGCCAGCAGCTTAGTTCGACCCGGGGAGCTGTTTTTT. Translation: CASSLVRPGELFF.

This chain uses TRBV19 with TRBJ1-1, with D uncertain. CDR3 length: 13 amino acids. Germline V gene data show CDR1 as LNHDA and CDR2 as SQIVND (reference sequence). Trimming took off 5 bases at V and 2 bases at J, with 9 bases between the two ends. CDR3 amino acids: CASSAGLNTEAFF. In nucleotides, the CDR3 is TGTGCCAGTAGTGCCGGACTAAACACTGAAGCTTTCTTT.

This clonotype was recorded many times. The V call is TRBV7-9, the J call TRBJ2-5; D may correspond to TRBD1 or TRBD2 (6 bases each). This CDR3 region has 14 residues. Germline V gene sequence: CDR1 SEHNR, CDR2 FQNEAQ (reference sequence). Trimming shortened V by 1 base and J by 5 bases, and 11 bases separated the two germline ends. CDR3 nucleotide sequence: TGTGCCAGCAGCTTAGTCGGGGGCAGTGAGACCCAGTACTTC. Its protein product is CASSLVGGSETQYF.

This clonotype came up a few times. This chain connects TRBV7-2 to TRBJ1-3; a weak D match, TRBD1 (5 bases). The CDR3 totals 14 residues. V gave up 2 bases and J gave up 2 bases, with 7 bases separating them. Looked up from germline, CDR1 is SGHTA and CDR2 is FQGNSA. The CDR3 spells CASSLLRAGNTIYF. The CDR3 DNA reads as TGTGCCAGCAGCTTACTCAGGGCTGGAAACACCATATATTTT.

This sequence joins TRBV5-1 and TRBJ2-3; 7 positions agree with TRBD2. With 4 bases clipped from V and 4 bases from J, the junction kept 6 bases outside the gene matches. The CDR3 has 14 residues. Germline assignment: CDR1 SGHRS and CDR2 YFSETQ. The CDR3 protein is CASSRSGGADTQYF. CDR3 DNA: TGCGCCAGCAGCCGGTCGGGGGGAGCAGATACGCAGTATTTT.

This clonotype has a count of ten or more. The J gene is TRBJ1-2, the V gene TRBV29-1, with D tentatively TRBD1 (6 bases). This CDR3 spans 12 amino acids. Trimming cost V 6 bases and J 2 bases, with 10 bases left between them. The germline V gene has CDR1 SQVTM and CDR2 ANQGSEA. The CDR3 loop reads CSVFTGNYGYTF. CDR3 nucleotides: TGCAGCGTCTTCACAGGGAACTATGGCTACACCTTC.

This chain links TRBV2 with TRBJ1-2, with D unresolved. Germline V gene sequence: CDR1 SNHLY, CDR2 FYNNEI. CDR3 length equals 14 residues. Trimming left V 4 bases short and J 2 bases short, with 11 bases between. Here the CDR3 DNA reads TGTGCCAGCAGTGTTAGAACAGAAAACTATGGCTACACCTTC. Amino acid sequence: CASSVRTENYGYTF.

V usage is TRBV14 and J usage is TRBJ2-1; no clear D gene. Germline V gene sequence: CDR1 SGHDN, CDR2 FVKESK. This CDR3 comprises 12 residues. V shed 0 bases and J shed 10 bases, with 7 bases lying between them. The CDR3 nucleotides are TGTGCCAGCAGCCAAGACCCCCGGGAGCAGTTCTTC. Residues: CASSQDPREQFF.

This clonotype was detected only a few times. The chain couples TRBV12-3 or TRBV12-4 to TRBJ1-6, with TRBD1 matching over 7 bases. J was trimmed by 8 bases and V by 4 bases; bases with no gene match: 14. The CDR3 length is 17 residues. The CDR3 loop is CASSYRATGYWDSPLHF. CDR3 sequence (DNA): TGTGCCAGCAGTTATCGAGCGACAGGGTACTGGGATTCACCCCTCCACTTT.

This clonotype was seen at least ten times. V gene TRBV20-1 combines with J gene TRBJ2-7, with TRBD2 as a possible D gene (6 bases). V lost 3 bases to trimming and J lost 2 bases, with 11 bases between them. CDR3 length: 13 residues. The germline V gene encodes CDR1 DFQATT and CDR2 SNEGSKA (reference sequence). CDR3 region: CSASSGEAYEQYF. As DNA, the CDR3 is TGCAGTGCTAGCTCGGGGGAGGCCTACGAGCAGTACTTC.

This clonotype was recorded many times. V and J are TRBV7-8 and TRBJ2-3; 13 bases line up with TRBD2. The germline V gene has CDR1 SGHVS and CDR2 FQNEAQ. The CDR3 has 18 residues. J lost 4 bases, V lost 4 bases, and 11 bases had no gene match. In DNA, the CDR3 is TGTGCCAGCAGCTATGGGACTAGCGGGACCTCCGCTTCAGATACGCAGTATTTT. This sequence encodes CASSYGTSGTSASDTQYF.

This clonotype showed up many times. The V and J genes are TRBV27 and TRBJ1-5; maybe TRBD1 (5 bases). CDR1 and CDR2 (germline): MNHEY, SMNVEV (reference sequence). V lost 4 bases and J lost 1, with 11 bases in between. The CDR3 runs 15 residues. CDR3 residues: CASSSQGMSNQPQHF. CDR3 DNA: TGTGCCAGCAGTTCGCAGGGAATGAGCAATCAGCCCCAGCATTTT.

This clonotype was detected ten times or more. V is TRBV20-1 and J is TRBJ2-7, with 11 bases lining up with TRBD2. Germline values: CDR1 DFQATT, CDR2 SNEGSKA (reference sequence). CDR3 size: 14 residues. After removal of 6 bases from V and 2 bases from J, the junction contained 6 bases not matched to a gene. The CDR3 spells CSASSSGGTYEQYF. The CDR3, as DNA: TGCAGTGCCTCTTCTAGCGGGGGGACCTACGAGCAGTACTTC.

In this sample, this clonotype turned up a few times. The CDR3 DNA follows: TGCGCCAGCACTACCGGCGGGGTCAGAGACATTCAGTACTTC. It encodes CASTTGGVRDIQYF. V and J are TRBV5-1 and TRBJ2-4; possible D gene TRBD2, 6 bases. The CDR3 runs 14 residues. Trimming left V 6 bases short and J 8 bases short, with 18 bases between. Germline values: CDR1 SGHRS, CDR2 YFSETQ.

A single count supports this clonotype. The CDR3 DNA sequence: TGTGCCAGCAGCCCTACAGGAGACTACGAGCAGTACTTC. Amino acids: CASSPTGDYEQYF. The V and J genes are TRBV13 and TRBJ2-7; weak D call: TRBD1 (5 bases). The V gene's germline CDR1 is PRHDT and CDR2 FYEKMQ (reference sequence). V was cut by 5 bases and J by 3 bases, with 11 bases left in between. The CDR3 has 13 residues.

This clonotype was counted many times. This rearrangement joins TRBV20-1 to TRBJ2-3; D is uncertain. The CDR3 loop spans 12 amino acids. Germline CDR1 and CDR2: DFQATT and SNEGSKA (reference sequence). V lost 4 bases and J 0 bases, leaving 5 bases between the germline ends. As DNA, the CDR3 is TGCAGTGCTACATGGAGCACAGATACGCAGTATTTT. It yields the protein CSATWSTDTQYF.

This clonotype was detected only a few times. The chain has TRBV7-8 and TRBJ2-1; TRBD2 aligns across 16 bases. CDR1 is SGHVS and CDR2 is FQNEAQ in the germline V gene. The CDR3 length is 17 residues. With V trimmed by 4 bases and J by 4 bases, 4 bases remained unmatched. CDR3 nucleotide sequence: TGTGCCAGCAGCTCACCGGGACTAGCGGGGGGGTACAATGAGCAGTTCTTC. It codes for CASSSPGLAGGYNEQFF.

This clonotype was detected ten times or more. This chain joins TRBV24-1 and TRBJ2-1, with D possibly matching TRBD1 (5 bases). V lost 2 bases and J lost 10, with 14 bases in between. Per germline, CDR1 KGHDR and CDR2 SFDVKD. The CDR3 is made up of 14 amino acids. CDR3 loop: CATSDSSGPSEQFF. CDR3 nucleotide sequence: TGTGCCACCAGTGATTCTTCAGGGCCGTCCGAGCAGTTCTTC.

In nucleotides, the CDR3 is TGTGCCACCAGCGGGGACAGGGAGAACACTGAAGCTTTCTTT. It specifies CATSGDRENTEAFF. The genes are TRBV15 and TRBJ1-1, with 9 positions matching TRBD1. V dropped 5 bases and J dropped 1; count of bases not matched to a gene: 2. Germline V gene lookup returns CDR1 LNHNV and CDR2 YYDKDF (reference sequence). The CDR3 runs 14 residues.

This clonotype was seen a few times. The rearrangement links TRBV12-3 or TRBV12-4 to TRBJ1-4; no firm D call. This CDR3 has 12 residues. V dropped 6 bases and J dropped 0 bases, with 2 bases sitting between them. CDR3 DNA sequence: TGTGCCAGCAGGGCAACTAATGAAAAACTGTTTTTT. As protein: CASRATNEKLFF.

The chain has TRBV7-2 and TRBJ2-5; D call uncertain. CDR3 length equals 13 residues. V was shortened by 7 bases and J by 3 bases, with 12 bases between the two germline ends. Looked up from germline, CDR1 is SGHTA and CDR2 is FQGNSA. The CDR3 DNA is TGTGCCAGCACAACCTTCTTGGAAGAGACCCAGTACTTC. This encodes CASTTFLEETQYF.

The table lists this clonotype with a few counts. The CDR3 reads CSARGLAGYNEQFF. The CDR3 DNA sequence: TGCAGTGCTAGAGGACTAGCGGGGTACAATGAGCAGTTCTTC. The J gene is TRBJ2-1, the V gene TRBV20-1; 11 nucleotides agree with TRBD2. The J segment lost 4 bases and the V segment lost 1 base, leaving 0 bases of the junction unmatched. The CDR3 covers 14 residues. CDR1 is DFQATT and CDR2 is SNEGSKA in the germline V gene (reference sequence).

The table lists this clonotype with many counts. V is TRBV20-1 and J is TRBJ1-5; D perhaps matches TRBD1 (5 bases). The CDR3 has 14 amino acids. The germline V and J ends were trimmed by 4 bases and 4 bases, with 14 bases remaining between them. CDR1 and CDR2 (germline): DFQATT, SNEGSKA (reference sequence). CDR3 loop: CSATPTGRNQPQHF. For the CDR3, the DNA is TGCAGTGCTACCCCAACGGGGCGAAATCAGCCCCAGCATTTT.

V and J are TRBV15 and TRBJ2-3; D is unresolved. Per germline, CDR1 LNHNV and CDR2 YYDKDF (reference sequence). Trimming took 5 bases from V and 2 from J, leaving 20 bases between them. The CDR3 has 17 residues. The CDR3 DNA reads as TGTGCCACCAGCTCCCGGACGGCCGACGCCTACACAGATACGCAGTATTTT. Its translation: CATSSRTADAYTDTQYF.

Judged by abundance, this clonotype is medium-sized. V gene TRBV12-3 or TRBV12-4 combines with J gene TRBJ1-5; D unclear. Trimming shortened V by 6 bases and J by 7 bases, and 19 bases separated the two germline ends. The CDR3 is 15 residues long. The CDR3 DNA reads as TGTGCCAGCAGCCCCCGTGGGGTAGGGTGGCAGCCCCAGCATTTT. Translation gives CASSPRGVGWQPQHF.

At least ten counts were recorded for this clonotype. The chain uses TRBV6-5 and TRBJ1-5, with D possibly being TRBD1 (5 bases). The ends were cut back, 5 bases at V and 0 bases at J, with 11 bases in the middle. Germline CDR1 MNHEY, CDR2 SVGAGI. The CDR3 covers 15 residues. CDR3 amino acids: CASSPQGNSNQPQHF. CDR3 DNA: TGTGCCAGCAGTCCGCAGGGAAATAGCAATCAGCCCCAGCATTTT.